This entry is about one TCR beta chain. Ten or more counts support this clone. This receptor's antigen is unknown. The sample holds no much larger clone one base away, and base qualities are not on file. This sample is drawn from a study of blood T cell repertoires in COVID-19 (TCRdb year 2020). A note on the overall study: Collaborator samples came from the United States, Italy and Spain and covered acute and convalescent phases of COVID-19. The samples were drawn from two sources: the first 160 participants of the ongoing ImmuneRACE study, and over 1,000 subjects contributed by 6 global collaborators. Where HLA class I and class II types were available, the types were taken from metadata supplied by the sample provider, not from assay-based typing. A de-identified subject ID, COVID-19 status, age in years and sex were almost always included in the sample metadata. Deeply sampled blood TCRbeta repertoires from subjects exposed to, actively infected with, or recovered from COVID-19 were included in the dataset. The prospective study material was composed of cDNA or gDNA derived from T cells, B-cell-depleted T cells, or PBMCs. The repertoires were released in a freely available public database meant as a resource for research on the immune response to SARS-CoV-2. What the research found in general, with its limitations: How much clinical and demographic metadata was included differed by source and by participant, and the metadata was provided uncurated.

Based on the germline V gene, the CDR1 and CDR2 sequences are SGHVS and FNYEAQ. The junction carries 8 bases between V and J, which are trimmed by 1 base and 5 bases respectively. From its cysteine to its phenylalanine, the CDR3 spans 13 amino acids. Here the CDR3 DNA is all that survives: 39 bases in frame from base 1. TCRbeta CDR3 regions were amplified from genomic DNA by means of the immunoSEQ Assay, a bias-controlled multiplex PCR. In the authors' own workflow: The number of nucleated cells in each sample was estimated from the amplification of reference gene primers within the assay. Sequence reads were collapsed and filtered to measure the absolute abundance of every unique TCRbeta CDR3 rearrangement. For each sample, productive Simpson clonality was calculated by taking the square root of Simpson's diversity index across productive rearrangements. The table was pulled from immuneACCESS by TCRdb, which kept in-frame rearrangements only. Such tables lose some clones; where checked, under half of the loss comes from unresolved V genes, and the rest has no known cause. That table supplies the V and J calls and clone size; D and trimming were determined from the DNA. In this sample the table shows some 230,000 clones, 80% to 85% of which occur a single time. The top ten clones comprise around 5.5% of the sample.

Another Seattle source contributed samples from volunteer blood donors who had recovered from COVID-19. Whole blood was collected in K2EDTA tubes by collaborating institutions according to the institutions' own protocols. For TCRbeta analysis, collaborators shipped samples in one of three forms: frozen whole blood, isolated PBMCs, or DNA extracted from either of those sample types. The sequence was collected from a woman aged 55-69 years who had recovered from COVID-19. The chain joins TRBV7-6 to TRBJ2-5; there is no confident call for the D gene. The specimen was peripheral blood. Here is the DNA: TGTGCCAGCAGCTTAGGAGTGGGCGAGACCCAGTACTTC. This encodes CASSLGVGETQYF.